This T cell receptor beta chain was identified during a study of somatic mutations in cytotoxic T cells in rheumatoid arthritis. Study as a whole: It was right after diagnosis, before any treatment, that patient blood (30 ml EDTA) was drawn.

This CDR3 is 13 amino acids long. The germline V gene has CDR1 LNHDA and CDR2 SQIVND (reference sequence). Trimming took off 10 bases at V and 4 bases at J, with 14 bases between the two ends. Profiled with immunoSEQ multiplex PCR; TCRdb holds only in-frame clones, not every one. This table has fewer than 15,000 clones, around 90% appearing once. The TCR was taken from a man between 65 and 80 years old with rheumatoid arthritis. The sample taken for sequencing was CD4+ T cells sorted from blood. V and J are TRBV19 and TRBJ2-1, with unresolved D. CDR3 region: CATRLDYYNEQFF. Written as DNA, the CDR3 is TGTGCCACCCGACTGGATTATTACAATGAGCAGTTCTTC.